A selection of T cell receptor beta chains follows, all from one sample in a study of T cell responses to AZD1222 COVID-19 vaccine. Sequencing was performed with immunoSEQ multiplex PCR; in TCRdb, only in-frame clones are kept and a portion is missing. Altogether under 200,000 clones are present, around 95% being singletons, with the ten largest covering about 0.64%. Sequenced material: peripheral blood, taken on day 0 of AZD1222 vaccination. The receptors come from an adult in good health. Each CDR3 is given with its conserved first and last residue. The D gene is left open where the match is weak. Expanded clones are given a class, and other clones once, few, many or no size at all.

size,D,V,J,length,DNA,CDR3
.,.,TRBV6-5,TRBJ2-1,15,TGTGCCAGCAGTTATTCGGGAGCGTCTTACAATGAGCAGTTCTTC,CASSYSGASYNEQFF
.,.,TRBV24-1,TRBJ2-1,15,TGTGCCACCAGTGATTCGCAGCAGTTTAACAATGAGCAGTTCTTC,CATSDSQQFNNEQFF
.,.,TRBV4-1,TRBJ2-7,14,TGCGCCAGCAGCCAAGATAAGGGAGGGGGACTGCTATCCTTC,CASSQDKGGGLLSF
.,.,TRBV28,TRBJ1-6,18,TGTGCCAGCAGTTTCCCGAGTACGGGGGGCTCCTATAATTCACCCCTCCACTTT,CASSFPSTGGSYNSPLHF
.,.,TRBV2,TRBJ2-3,14,TGTGCCAGCCAGCCAGGGAATTATGCGGATACGCAGTATTTT,CASQPGNYADTQYF
few,TRBD1,TRBV29-1,TRBJ1-2,15,TGCAGCGTTGTCCCCAGGGGGGAGGGCTACTATGGCTACACCTTC,CSVVPRGEGYYGYTF
.,.,TRBV6-5,TRBJ1-1,14,TGTGCCAGCAGTAGTCGACAGGATTGGGTTGAAGCTTTCTTT,CASSSRQDWVEAFF
.,.,TRBV12-3/TRBV12-4,TRBJ1-2,13,TGTGCCAGCAGTTTATCCAGGGCGAATGGCTACACCTTC,CASSLSRANGYTF
.,.,TRBV19,TRBJ2-2,14,TGTGCCGGTTCCGGGACTGTAAACACCGGGGAGCTGTTTTTT,CAGSGTVNTGELFF
.,.,TRBV6-5,TRBJ1-5,13,TGTGCCAGCAGTTGGGGCAACAATCAGCCCCAGCATTTT,CASSWGNNQPQHF
.,.,TRBV7-9,TRBJ1-1,14,TGTGCCAGCAGCTTAGACAGTGGACGGCCCGAAGCTTTCTTT,CASSLDSGRPEAFF
.,TRBD1,TRBV7-9,TRBJ2-7,13,TGTGCCAGCAGCCCGGACAGGCCCTACGAGCAGTACTTC,CASSPDRPYEQYF
once,TRBD1,TRBV5-1,TRBJ1-5,15,TGCGCCAGCAGCTTGGAGGGGGCCGGCAATCAGCCCCAGCATTTT,CASSLEGAGNQPQHF
.,.,TRBV25-1,TRBJ2-3,11,TGTGCCAGCACGGAGAAAGATACGCAGTATTTT,CASTEKDTQYF
.,.,TRBV5-1,TRBJ1-2,14,TGCGCCAGCAGCCCTTTTTTCAAGGCGGGGTGGTACACCTTC,CASSPFFKAGWYTF
.,.,TRBV14,TRBJ1-1,16,TGTGCCAGCAGCCAAGATCAAGTAGCGTGGAACACTGAAGCTTTCTTT,CASSQDQVAWNTEAFF
once,TRBD1,TRBV5-1,TRBJ1-6,16,TGCGCCAGCAGGACGGGCGGGACAGGGGCTTCGGCACCCCTCCACTTT,CASRTGGTGASAPLHF
.,.,TRBV28,TRBJ2-7,14,TGTGCCAGCAGCGCGGGACGGAGTTACGACGAGCAGTACTTC,CASSAGRSYDEQYF
.,.,TRBV30,TRBJ1-5,14,TGTGCCTGGAGTGTTGTCCAGGAGAATCAGCCCCAGCATTTT,CAWSVVQENQPQHF
.,.,TRBV11-1,TRBJ2-5,14,TGTGCCAGCACCCTGACAGGAGGGCAAGAGACCCAGTACTTC,CASTLTGGQETQYF
.,.,TRBV6-5,TRBJ2-5,13,TGTGCCAGCAGTATGGCCCTGAGGGAGACCCAGTACTTC,CASSMALRETQYF
.,TRBD1,TRBV11-2,TRBJ1-5,15,TGTGCCAGCAGCCGCGCCGGGACAGGGAATCAGCCCCAGCATTTT,CASSRAGTGNQPQHF
.,.,TRBV27,TRBJ2-7,14,TGTGCCAGCAGTCGATCAGGGGCCTGGAACGAGCAGTACTTC,CASSRSGAWNEQYF
.,.,TRBV4-1,TRBJ1-5,17,TGCGCCAGCAGCCAAGAAGGTGGGTACTGGGAGGATCAGCCCCAGCATTTT,CASSQEGGYWEDQPQHF
.,.,TRBV11-2,TRBJ1-1,13,TGTGCCAGCAGCGCAGGAGCAAACACTGAAGCTTTCTTT,CASSAGANTEAFF
.,.,TRBV12-5,TRBJ1-3,15,TGTGCTAGTGGCCTGGGGGGGGCAGCAGGAAACACCATATATTTT,CASGLGGAAGNTIYF
.,.,TRBV5-5,TRBJ2-5,15,TGTGCCAGCAGTTCACCTTTACTGATTCAAGAGACCCAGTACTTC,CASSSPLLIQETQYF
few,.,TRBV4-1,TRBJ2-1,13,TGCGCCAGCAGCCAGGGGGCATACAATGAGCAGTTCTTC,CASSQGAYNEQFF
.,.,TRBV27,TRBJ2-1,14,TGTGCCAGCAGTTTCCCAGGAGACTACAATGAGCAGTTCTTC,CASSFPGDYNEQFF
.,TRBD1,TRBV5-1,TRBJ2-6,15,TGCGCCAGCAGCTTACAGGGGCCTGGGGCCAACGTCCTGACTTTC,CASSLQGPGANVLTF
.,.,TRBV5-1,TRBJ1-1,14,TGCGCCAGCAGCCTAAGACGCGATGACACTGAAGCTTTCTTT,CASSLRRDDTEAFF
once,.,TRBV28,TRBJ1-5,18,TGTGCCAGCAGACCCACACGGGGGGCCCGTTCTAGCAATCAGCCCCAGCATTTT,CASRPTRGARSSNQPQHF
.,.,TRBV28,TRBJ1-3,16,TGTGCCAGCAGTTTATCCAGGACCTACTCTGGAAACACCATATATTTT,CASSLSRTYSGNTIYF
.,.,TRBV19,TRBJ1-6,14,TGTGCCATCCCTCCTGCAGGCCTTAATTCACCCCTCCACTTT,CAIPPAGLNSPLHF
.,.,TRBV6-5,TRBJ2-7,15,TGTGCCAGCAGTTATCGTCGGGACACTCGCTACGAGCAGTACTTC,CASSYRRDTRYEQYF
.,.,TRBV4-2,TRBJ2-1,12,TGTGCCAGCACCAAAACCCCTAATGAGCAGTTCTTC,CASTKTPNEQFF
.,.,TRBV2,TRBJ1-1,16,TGTGCCAGCAGTGATATAGGGCTTTTATCGTTCGCTGAAGCTTTCTTT,CASSDIGLLSFAEAFF
.,.,TRBV3-1/TRBV3-2,TRBJ1-1,13,TGTGCCAGCAGCCAAGTGAGGAACACTGAAGCTTTCTTT,CASSQVRNTEAFF
.,TRBD2,TRBV19,TRBJ2-1,14,TGTGCCAGCGGGGTGACTAGCTTTGGCAATGAGCAGTTCTTC,CASGVTSFGNEQFF
.,.,TRBV7-9,TRBJ1-1,16,TGTGCCAGCAGCTTGGACCAAACCTCTCCCGGGACTGAAGCTTTCTTT,CASSLDQTSPGTEAFF
.,.,TRBV12-5,TRBJ2-5,16,TGTGCTAGTGGTTTAGGAGGAGGCGGAGGCGGGGAGACCCAGTACTTC,CASGLGGGGGGETQYF
.,.,TRBV18,TRBJ1-5,15,TGTGCCAGCTCAGTGGCGTTCGAAGGGGGTCAGCCCCAGCATTTT,CASSVAFEGGQPQHF
.,TRBD1,TRBV4-1,TRBJ1-2,15,TGCGCCAGCAGCCAAGAGGGACAGGCCGGCTATGGCTACACCTTC,CASSQEGQAGYGYTF
.,.,TRBV5-1,TRBJ2-5,11,TGCGCCAGCCAGAACGGTTCTGGAACGTACTTC,CASQNGSGTYF
.,.,TRBV27,TRBJ1-1,14,TGTGCCAGCAGTTCCTGGAGGCAGGCGAATGAAGCTTTCTTT,CASSSWRQANEAFF
.,TRBD1,TRBV5-4,TRBJ1-1,17,TGTGCCAGCAGCTCATCCGCTACAGGGGTCCGAAGGACTGAAGCTTTCTTT,CASSSSATGVRRTEAFF
.,.,TRBV5-1,TRBJ2-1,11,TGCGCCAGCAGCTTGTTGAATGAGCAGTTCTTC,CASSLLNEQFF
few,.,TRBV12-3/TRBV12-4,TRBJ1-1,11,TGTGCCAGCAGTCCGGGCACTGAAGCTTTCTTT,CASSPGTEAFF